What follows describes a single T cell receptor (beta chain). This sample was included in a study of blood T cell repertoires in COVID-19. The trim removed 5 bases at V and 1 base at J, leaving 7 bases unmatched. From germline, CDR1 is MNHEY and CDR2 SMNVEV (reference sequence). The length of the CDR3 is 15 residues. Measured with immunoSEQ multiplex PCR; TCRdb has only the in-frame clones, and not every one. The top ten clones hold 7.5% to 9.5% of a sample with about 480,000 clones, about 89% of them seen once. Seattle patients were enrolled while actively infected and followed longitudinally. The sequence was collected from a woman aged 45-59 years with COVID-19, enrolled during active disease. This chain links TRBV27 with TRBJ1-2, with 7 bases matching TRBD1. Sequencing was done on a sample of peripheral blood. CDR3 in amino acids: CASSPGQDLNYGYTF. The CDR3 DNA reads as TGTGCCAGCAGTCCCGGACAGGATCTTAACTATGGCTACACCTTC.